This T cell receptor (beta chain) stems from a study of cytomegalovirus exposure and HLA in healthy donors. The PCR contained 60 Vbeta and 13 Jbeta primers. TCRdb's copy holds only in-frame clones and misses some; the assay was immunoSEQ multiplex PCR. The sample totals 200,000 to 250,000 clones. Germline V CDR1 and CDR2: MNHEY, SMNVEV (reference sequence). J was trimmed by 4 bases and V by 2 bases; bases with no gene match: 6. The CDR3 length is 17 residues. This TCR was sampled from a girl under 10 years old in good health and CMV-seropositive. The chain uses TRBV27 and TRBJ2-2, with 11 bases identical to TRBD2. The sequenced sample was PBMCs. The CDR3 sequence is CASSLVAGGLGTGELFF. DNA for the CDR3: TGTGCCAGCAGTTTAGTAGCGGGGGGGTTGGGCACCGGGGAGCTGTTTTTT.